This section outlines one T cell receptor beta chain sequence together with its context. The antigen is undetermined. V dropped 4 bases and J dropped 3; count of bases not matched to a gene: 6. CDR3 length equals 14 residues. CDR1 SGDLS and CDR2 YYNGEE come from the germline V gene. Assay used: immunoSEQ multiplex PCR; TCRdb lists only in-frame clones, some missing. The sample has about 10,000 clones, approximately 95% seen once. This sample is drawn from a study of T cells after posttransplantation cyclophosphamide. Study conclusions and caveats: After PTCy, TRB diversity resembled that of CNI/methotrexate controls. Donor-recipient repertoire similarity was low at 1-2 months, rising over year one.

This TCR came from a man younger than 40 in good health and a related stem cell transplant donor. This chain links TRBV9 with TRBJ2-7; 8 nucleotides match TRBD1. Sequenced: naive CD8+ T cells sorted from PBMCs. CDR3 nucleotide sequence: TGTGCCAGCAGCCCCGGACAGGGAGGCTACGAGCAGTACTTC. This gives the protein CASSPGQGGYEQYF.